This TCR beta chain was identified during a study of radiation and T cells in renal cell carcinoma. Sequenced by immunoSEQ multiplex PCR; TCRdb stores in-frame clones only, minus some. This sample yields some 110,000 clones, of which roughly 80% are seen a single time; approximately 3% belongs to the top ten. Time point noted: baseline pretreatment blood. Treatment in this sample: 15 Gy SBRT to primary tumor, nephrectomy 4 weeks later. Trimming took 5 bases from V and 5 from J, leaving 11 bases between them. CDR1 SGHAT and CDR2 FQDESV come from the germline V gene (reference sequence). The CDR3 is 13 residues long.

This sequence was found in a woman between 55 and 75 years old with renal cell carcinoma. Source: blood, taken from a patient whose treatment included radiotherapy and nephrectomy. The chain carries TRBV11-1 and TRBJ2-3, with TRBD2 as a possible D gene (6 bases). CDR3 in DNA: TGTGCCAGCAGCCCGGGAGCGGGAGATACGCAGTATTTT. Protein product: CASSPGAGDTQYF.